The clone carrying this T cell receptor beta chain was counted once. This CDR3 spans 14 amino acids. The V end was cut by 8 bases, the J end by 4 bases, with 16 bases between. These data originate in a study of a mutant IDH1 vaccine in newly diagnosed glioma. For the study at large: Beforehand, treatment had been radiotherapy, temozolomide, or both; the majority received both.

Method: immunoSEQ multiplex PCR; TCRdb's copy keeps in-frame clones and lacks some. The sample carries over 14,000 clones, roughly nine tenths recorded once. Time point defined: baseline, week 1 (first vaccination visit). Treatment reported: pre-vaccination baseline after standard-of-care therapy. This clonotype was sampled from a woman aged 40 to 50 with glioma. Some clones in this sample may be carry-over from other donors' samples. The input for sequencing was PBMCs, taken from a glioma patient treated with radiotherapy, temozolomide or both. J is TRBJ2-3 and V is TRBV23-1, with D hard to call. TRBV23-1 has ORF status, its function being uncertain. This CDR3 reads CASSTAGTPDTQYF. As DNA, the CDR3 is TGCGCCAGCTCCACAGCAGGAACCCCAGATACGCAGTATTTT.